This TCR beta chain was recorded in a study of blood T cells in healthy people across ages (dated by TCRdb to 2015 to 2017). Study-wide context: In model experiments, template switching captured about one uniquely barcoded TCR beta cDNA molecule for every two T cells. Age-related changes in TCR beta repertoire diversity were measured in the study by deep sequencing normalized with unique cDNA molecular identifiers. The donors were split into four age groups: young (average 16 years), middle-aged (roughly 40), aged (more than 60) and long-lived (about 82). To avoid experimental bias, donors of different ages were distributed randomly across sequencing lanes. The study analyzed two additional independent replicas of 1 million unique cDNA reads from the same blood draw for two donors, one aged 18 to 29 and one aged 80 or older.

A note on this clonotype: What antigen it recognizes has not been identified. Base-call qualities are not available, and no considerably larger clone is one nucleotide away.

The donors were some 36 Caucasian individuals from Russia, aged roughly 6 to 90 years, who were systemically healthy. Each donor gave around 9.5 milliliters of peripheral blood, collected into EDTA-treated Vacutainer tubes. Ficoll-Paque density-gradient centrifugation was used to isolate PBMCs, with at least 6 million per sample. Trizol reagent was used to extract total RNA from the PBMCs, yielding at least 6 micrograms per sample. Naive CD45RAhigh/CD27high T cell percentages were measured by flow cytometry on a PBMC aliquot from every donor. Study-wide findings and limitations: Total diversity estimates from one million sequenced T cells were considered lower bounds and underestimates. The CMV infection status of donors was not known, potentially confounding age-related changes in expanded clonotypes. Compared with the aged group, the long-lived group had more naive CD4+ T cells, fewer expanded clones and increased TCR diversity, suggesting age selection. Since profiling was done on bulk unsorted PBMCs, naive and antigen-experienced compartments could not be conclusively compared. A strong correlation was found between observed TCR beta diversity and the percentage of naive T cells measured by flow cytometry. As age increased, observed TCR beta diversity per million T cells dropped in a roughly linear way, and a significant reduction was already evident by age 40.

Libraries were constructed by 5' RACE. For sequencing, an Illumina HiSeq 2500 was employed. A second about 7 to 11 cycle PCR used a sample-barcoded 5' primer and a J-beta primer mix. A template-switch 5' adaptor carrying 12 random nucleotides introduced a unique molecular identifier onto each TCR beta cDNA molecule. At least 3 million CDR3-containing paired-end reads were obtained from each sample. All of the RNA was converted into first-strand cDNA using the Mint cDNA synthesis kit, with a TRBC-specific oligonucleotide serving as the primer. Following uracil-DNA glycosylase treatment, all cDNA underwent a first 18-cycle PCR with the universal primers M1SS and BC2_uni_R. In the original analysis: For normalization, 1 million high-quality reads were randomly selected from each sample, with every read carrying a distinct molecular identifier. Instead of being binned into consensus sequences, reads that shared molecular identifiers were thrown out. MiTCR, run with a Q25 quality threshold and the strictest error-elimination algorithm, handled CDR3 identification, clonotype clustering and error correction. A nonparametric unseen species model with Euler transformation was used to estimate a lower bound on total TCR beta diversity. Using fastp trimming at Q25 and MiXCR clonotype assembly, TCRdb reanalyzed the public sequencing data and kept in-frame beta chains. CDR3 protein sequences are deduplicated, and each keeps its most common genes and DNA. TCRdb's processing, not the authors', yielded these V and J calls. This sample holds 1,500,000 or so distinct CDR3 sequences; approximately 43% were observed only once. The ten largest account for about 3.8% of the sample.

Source material: blood. The receptor was isolated from a young woman in good health.

The CDR3 protein is CASSPIRETEAFF. Here is the DNA: TGTGCCAGCAGCCCCATAAGGGAGACTGAAGCTTTCTTT. The rearrangement combines TRBV7-3 with TRBJ1-1, with the D gene uncertain. From the cysteine through the phenylalanine, the CDR3 covers 13 amino acids. Only the CDR3 part of the read is kept: 39 bases, read in frame from the first base. Via the germline V gene, CDR1 is SGHTA and CDR2 FQGTGA. The V end loses 5 bases and the J end loses 5 bases, and a stretch of 12 bases separates them.